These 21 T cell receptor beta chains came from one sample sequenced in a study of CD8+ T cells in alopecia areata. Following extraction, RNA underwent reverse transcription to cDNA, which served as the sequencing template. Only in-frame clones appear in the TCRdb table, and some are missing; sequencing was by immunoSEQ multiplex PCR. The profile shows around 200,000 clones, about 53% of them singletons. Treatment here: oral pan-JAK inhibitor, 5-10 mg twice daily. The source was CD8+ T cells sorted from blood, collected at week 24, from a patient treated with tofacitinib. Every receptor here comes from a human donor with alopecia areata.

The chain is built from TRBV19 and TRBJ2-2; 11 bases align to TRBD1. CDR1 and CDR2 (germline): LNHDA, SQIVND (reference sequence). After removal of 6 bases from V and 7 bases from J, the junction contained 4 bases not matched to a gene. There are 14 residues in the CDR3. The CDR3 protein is CASSGQGAFGELFF. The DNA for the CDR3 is TGTGCCAGTAGCGGACAGGGGGCTTTCGGGGAGCTGTTTTTT.

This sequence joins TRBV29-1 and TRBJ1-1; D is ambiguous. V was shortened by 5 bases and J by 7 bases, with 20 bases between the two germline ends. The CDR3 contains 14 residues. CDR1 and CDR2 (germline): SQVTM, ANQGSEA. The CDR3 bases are TGCAGCGTTTTATTCCCATACAAGGGAATTGAAGCTTTCTTT. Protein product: CSVLFPYKGIEAFF.

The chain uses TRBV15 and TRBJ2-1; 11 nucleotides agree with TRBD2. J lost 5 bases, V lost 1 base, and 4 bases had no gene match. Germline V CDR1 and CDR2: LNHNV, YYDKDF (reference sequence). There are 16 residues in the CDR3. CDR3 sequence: CATSRGGGLADNEQFF. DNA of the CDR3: TGTGCCACCAGCAGAGGTGGGGGACTAGCGGACAATGAGCAGTTCTTC.

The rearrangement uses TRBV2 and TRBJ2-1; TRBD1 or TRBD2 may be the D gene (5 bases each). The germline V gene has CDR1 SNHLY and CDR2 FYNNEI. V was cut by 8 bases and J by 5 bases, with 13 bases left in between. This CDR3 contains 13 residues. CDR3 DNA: TGTGCCAGCGTGGGGGACGTGAACAATGAGCAGTTCTTC. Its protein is CASVGDVNNEQFF.

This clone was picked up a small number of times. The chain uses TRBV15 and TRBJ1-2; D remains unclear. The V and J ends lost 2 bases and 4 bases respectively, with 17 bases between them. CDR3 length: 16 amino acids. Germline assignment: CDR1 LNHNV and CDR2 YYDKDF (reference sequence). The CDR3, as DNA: TGTGCCACCAGCAGATTTCAACCCCCCCGGAGCTATGGCTACACCTTC. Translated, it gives CATSRFQPPRSYGYTF. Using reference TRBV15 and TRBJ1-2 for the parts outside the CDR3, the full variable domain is DAMVIQNPRYQVTQFGKPVTLSCSQTLNHNVMYWYQQKSSQAPKLLFHYYDKDFNNEADTPDNFQSRRPNTSFCFLDIRSPGLGDTAMYLCATSRFQPPRSYGYTFGSGTRLTVV.

The CDR3 nucleotides are TGCGCCAGCAGCCCACCCCCGGGGAGCGGCTACACCTTC. Translation gives CASSPPPGSGYTF. J is TRBJ1-2 and V is TRBV4-1, with unresolved D. Deletions cut 4 bases from V and 8 bases from J, with 14 bases between. The germline gives CDR1 MGHRA, CDR2 YSYEKL. The CDR3 is made up of 13 amino acids.

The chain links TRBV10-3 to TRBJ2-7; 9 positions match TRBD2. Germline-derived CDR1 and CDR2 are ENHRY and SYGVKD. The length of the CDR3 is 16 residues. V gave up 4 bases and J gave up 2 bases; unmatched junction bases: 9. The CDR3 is CAISAGLARPTYEQYF. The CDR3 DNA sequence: TGTGCCATCAGTGCAGGACTAGCGAGGCCCACCTACGAGCAGTACTTC.

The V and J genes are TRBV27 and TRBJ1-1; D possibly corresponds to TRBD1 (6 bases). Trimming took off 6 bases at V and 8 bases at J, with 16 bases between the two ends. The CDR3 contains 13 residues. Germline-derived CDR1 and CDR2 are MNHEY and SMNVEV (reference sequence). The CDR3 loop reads CASSTLGGQEAFF. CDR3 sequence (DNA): TGTGCCAGCAGCACCCTTGGGGGGCAAGAAGCTTTCTTT.

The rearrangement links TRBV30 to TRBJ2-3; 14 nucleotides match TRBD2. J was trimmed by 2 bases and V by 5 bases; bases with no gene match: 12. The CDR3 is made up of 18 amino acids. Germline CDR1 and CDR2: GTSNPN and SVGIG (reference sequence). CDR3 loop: CAWGLAGGRGTFTDTQYF. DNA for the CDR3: TGTGCCTGGGGACTAGCGGGGGGCCGCGGGACATTCACAGATACGCAGTATTTT.

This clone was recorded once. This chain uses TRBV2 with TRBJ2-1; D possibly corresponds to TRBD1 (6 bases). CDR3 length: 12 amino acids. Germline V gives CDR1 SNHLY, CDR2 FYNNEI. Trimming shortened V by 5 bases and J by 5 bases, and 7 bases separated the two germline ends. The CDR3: CASSYRDNEQFF. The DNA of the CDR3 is TGTGCCAGCAGTTACAGGGACAATGAGCAGTTCTTC.

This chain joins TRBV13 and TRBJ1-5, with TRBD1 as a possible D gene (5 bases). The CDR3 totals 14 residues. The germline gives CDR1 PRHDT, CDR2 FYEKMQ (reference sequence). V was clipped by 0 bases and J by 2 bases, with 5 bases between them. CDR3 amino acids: CASSLGGGNQPQHF. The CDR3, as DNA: TGTGCCAGCAGCTTAGGGGGGGGCAATCAGCCCCAGCATTTT.

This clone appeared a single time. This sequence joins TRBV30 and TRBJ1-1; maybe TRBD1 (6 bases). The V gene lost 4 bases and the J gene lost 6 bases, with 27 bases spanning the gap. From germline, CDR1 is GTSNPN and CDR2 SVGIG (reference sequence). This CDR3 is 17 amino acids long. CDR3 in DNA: TGTGCCTGGATGACCGGAACAGGGAGAGGTAGAGTCGCTGAAGCTTTCTTT. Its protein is CAWMTGTGRGRVAEAFF.

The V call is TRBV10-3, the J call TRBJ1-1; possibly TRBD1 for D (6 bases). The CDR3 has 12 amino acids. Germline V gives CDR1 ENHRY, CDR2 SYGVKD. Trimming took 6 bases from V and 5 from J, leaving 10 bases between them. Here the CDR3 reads CAIREGGTEAFF. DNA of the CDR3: TGTGCCATCAGGGAAGGGGGGACTGAAGCTTTCTTT.

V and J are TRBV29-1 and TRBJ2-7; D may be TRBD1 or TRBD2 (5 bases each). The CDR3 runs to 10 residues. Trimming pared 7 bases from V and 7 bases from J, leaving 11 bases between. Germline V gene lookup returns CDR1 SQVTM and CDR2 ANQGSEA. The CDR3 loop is CSAGTKEQYF. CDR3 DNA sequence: TGCAGCGCAGGGACCAAAGAGCAGTACTTC.

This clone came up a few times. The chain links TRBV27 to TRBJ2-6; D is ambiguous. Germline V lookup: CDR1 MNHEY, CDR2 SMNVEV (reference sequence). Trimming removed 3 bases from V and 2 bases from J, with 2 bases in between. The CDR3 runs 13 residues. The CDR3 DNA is TGTGCCAGCAGTTTCGCTGGGGCCAACGTCCTGACTTTC. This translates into CASSFAGANVLTF.

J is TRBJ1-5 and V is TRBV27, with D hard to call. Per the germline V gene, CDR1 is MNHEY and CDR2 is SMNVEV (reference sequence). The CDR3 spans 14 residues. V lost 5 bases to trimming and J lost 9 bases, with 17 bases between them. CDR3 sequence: CASSVGTGGWPQHF. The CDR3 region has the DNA TGTGCCAGCAGTGTAGGCACGGGCGGATGGCCCCAGCATTTT.

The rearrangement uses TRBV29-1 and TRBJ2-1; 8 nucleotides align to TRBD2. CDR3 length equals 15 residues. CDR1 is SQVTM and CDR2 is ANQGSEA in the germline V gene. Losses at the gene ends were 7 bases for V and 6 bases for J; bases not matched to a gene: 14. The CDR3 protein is CSAGPDLLAGNEQFF. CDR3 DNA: TGCAGCGCGGGTCCGGACTTGCTAGCGGGCAATGAGCAGTTCTTC.

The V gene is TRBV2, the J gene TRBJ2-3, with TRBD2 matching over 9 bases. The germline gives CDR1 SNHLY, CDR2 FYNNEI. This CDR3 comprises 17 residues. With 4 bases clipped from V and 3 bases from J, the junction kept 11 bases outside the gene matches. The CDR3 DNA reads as TGTGCCAGCAGTGGGGGACTAGCAGTTTTGGAAACAGATACGCAGTATTTT. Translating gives CASSGGLAVLETDTQYF.

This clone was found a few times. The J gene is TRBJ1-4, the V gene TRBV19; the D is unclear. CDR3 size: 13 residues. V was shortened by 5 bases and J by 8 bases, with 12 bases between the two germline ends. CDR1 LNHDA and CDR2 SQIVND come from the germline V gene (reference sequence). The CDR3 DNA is TGTGCCAGTAGTTCAGCCGAAGGGGAAAAACTGTTTTTT. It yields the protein CASSSAEGEKLFF. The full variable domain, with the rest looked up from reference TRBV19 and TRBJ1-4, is DGGITQSPKYLFRKEGQNVTLSCEQNLNHDAMYWYRQDPGQGLRLIYYSQIVNDFQKGDIAEGYSVSREKKESFPLTVTSAQKNPTAFYLCASSSAEGEKLFFGSGTQLSVL.

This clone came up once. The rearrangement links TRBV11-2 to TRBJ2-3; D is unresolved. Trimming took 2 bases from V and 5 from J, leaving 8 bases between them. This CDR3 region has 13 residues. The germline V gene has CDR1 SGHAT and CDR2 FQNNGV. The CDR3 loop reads CASSLNPRDTQYF. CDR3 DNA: TGTGCCAGCAGCTTAAACCCGCGAGATACGCAGTATTTT.

In DNA form, the CDR3 reads TGTGCCAGCAGTTTACTAGCGGGGAACACCGGGGAGCTGTTTTTT. This sequence encodes CASSLLAGNTGELFF. The J gene is TRBJ2-2, the V gene TRBV28; 8 positions match TRBD2. The ends lost 2 bases at V and 1 base at J; junction bases unmatched: 0. CDR1 is MDHEN, CDR2 SYDVKM, per germline. The CDR3 is made up of 15 amino acids. The full variable domain, rest sourced from reference TRBV28 and TRBJ2-2, is DVKVTQSSRYLVKRTGEKVFLECVQDMDHENMFWYRQDPGLGLRLIYFSYDVKMKEKGDIPEGYSVSREKKERFSLILESASTNQTSMYLCASSLLAGNTGELFFGEGSRLTVL.